These 3 T cell receptor beta chains came from one sample sequenced in a study of cytomegalovirus exposure and HLA in healthy donors. 60 Vbeta and 13 Jbeta primers were used in PCR. Here immunoSEQ multiplex PCR was the method, and the copy in TCRdb shows in-frame clones only, minus some. The data contain approximately 170,000 clones, 82% of them seen just once; the ten biggest clones take up about 1.5%. Sequencing was done on a sample of PBMCs. Receptors originate from a male donor in good health and CMV-seronegative.

V usage is TRBV5-1 and J usage is TRBJ2-7; the D is unclear. Trimming shortened V by 0 bases and J by 0 bases, and 7 bases separated the two germline ends. Germline CDR1 SGHRS, CDR2 YFSETQ. This CDR3 has 14 amino acids. The DNA of the CDR3 is TGCGCCAGCAGCTTGGGACACAACTCCTACGAGCAGTACTTC. This encodes CASSLGHNSYEQYF.

This CDR3 is CASSADYYEQYF. The CDR3 DNA reads TGTGCCAGCAGCGCGGACTACTACGAGCAGTACTTC. The rearrangement uses TRBV7-2 and TRBJ2-7; perhaps TRBD2 as D (6 bases). Germline V gene lookup returns CDR1 SGHTA and CDR2 FQGNSA. The V end was cut by 5 bases, the J end by 3 bases, with 8 bases between. CDR3 length: 12 amino acids.

The chain recombines TRBV19 with TRBJ2-5; 7 bases map to TRBD2. J was trimmed by 9 bases and V by 1 base; bases with no gene match: 2. CDR1 is LNHDA and CDR2 is SQIVND in the germline V gene (reference sequence). The length of the CDR3 is 12 residues. CDR3 region: CASSIAAGAQYF. The CDR3 nucleotides are TGTGCCAGTAGTATAGCGGCGGGGGCCCAGTACTTC.